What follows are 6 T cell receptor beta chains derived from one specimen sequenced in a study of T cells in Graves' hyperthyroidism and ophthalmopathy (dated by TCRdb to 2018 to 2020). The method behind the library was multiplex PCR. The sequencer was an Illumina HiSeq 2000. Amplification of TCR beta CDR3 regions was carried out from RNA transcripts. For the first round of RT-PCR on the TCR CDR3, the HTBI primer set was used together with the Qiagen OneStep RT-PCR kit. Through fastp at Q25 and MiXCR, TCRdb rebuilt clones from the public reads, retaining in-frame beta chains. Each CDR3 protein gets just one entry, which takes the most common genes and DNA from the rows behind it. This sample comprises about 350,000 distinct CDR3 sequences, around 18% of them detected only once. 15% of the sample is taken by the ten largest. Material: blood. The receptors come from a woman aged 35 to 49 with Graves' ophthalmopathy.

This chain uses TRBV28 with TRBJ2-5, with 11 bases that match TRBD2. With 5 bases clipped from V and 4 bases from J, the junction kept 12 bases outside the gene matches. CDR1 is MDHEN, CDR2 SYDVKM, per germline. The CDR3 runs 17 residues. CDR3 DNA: TGTGCCAGCAGTCCTTACCGACTAGCGGGATATCGAGAGACCCAGTACTTC. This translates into CASSPYRLAGYRETQYF.

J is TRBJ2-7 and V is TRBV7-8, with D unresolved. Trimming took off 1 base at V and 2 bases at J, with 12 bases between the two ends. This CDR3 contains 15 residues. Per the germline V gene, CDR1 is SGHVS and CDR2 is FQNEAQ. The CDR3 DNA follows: TGTGCCAGCAGCTTAGAACGGATAGTTCCCTACGAGCAGTACTTC. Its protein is CASSLERIVPYEQYF.

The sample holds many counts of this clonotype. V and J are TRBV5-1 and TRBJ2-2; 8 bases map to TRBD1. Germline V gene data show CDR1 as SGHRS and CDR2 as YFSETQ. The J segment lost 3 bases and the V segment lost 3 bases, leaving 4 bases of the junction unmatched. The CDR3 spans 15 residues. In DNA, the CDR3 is TGCGCCAGCAGCTACCGGGGACAGGACACCGGGGAGCTGTTTTTT. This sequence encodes CASSYRGQDTGELFF. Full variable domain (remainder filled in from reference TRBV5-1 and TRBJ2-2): KAGVTQTPRYLIKTRGQQVTLSCSPISGHRSVSWYQQTPGQGLQFLFEYFSETQRNKGNFPGRFSGRQFSNSRSEMNVSTLELGDSALYLCASSYRGQDTGELFFGEGSRLTVL.

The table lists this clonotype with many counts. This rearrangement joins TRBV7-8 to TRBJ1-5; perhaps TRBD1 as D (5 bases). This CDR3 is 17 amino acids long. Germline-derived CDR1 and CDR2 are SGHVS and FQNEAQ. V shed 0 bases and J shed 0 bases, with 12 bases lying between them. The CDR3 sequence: CASSLAPRGVSNQPQHF. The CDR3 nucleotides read TGTGCCAGCAGCTTAGCACCTAGAGGGGTTAGCAATCAGCCCCAGCATTTT.

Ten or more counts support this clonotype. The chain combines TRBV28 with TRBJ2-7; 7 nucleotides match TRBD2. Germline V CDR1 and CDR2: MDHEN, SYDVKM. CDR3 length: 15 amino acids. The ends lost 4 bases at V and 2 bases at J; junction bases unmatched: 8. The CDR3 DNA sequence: TGTGCCAGCAGTTCCTTGCGGGAGTCAACCTACGAGCAGTACTTC. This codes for CASSSLRESTYEQYF.

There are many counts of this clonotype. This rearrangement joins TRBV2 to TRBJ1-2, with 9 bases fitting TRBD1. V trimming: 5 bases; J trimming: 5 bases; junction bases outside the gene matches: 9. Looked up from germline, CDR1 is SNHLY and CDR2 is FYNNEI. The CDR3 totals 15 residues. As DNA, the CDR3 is TGTGCCAGCAGTCTCGGGACAGGGAACCTGTATGGCTACACCTTC. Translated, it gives CASSLGTGNLYGYTF.